The rows below give T cell receptor beta chains drawn from one sample of a study. TCRdb ran MiXCR on the RT-PCR reads and lists one entry per CDR3 protein. The repertoire holds 550,000 to 750,000 distinct CDR3 sequences, with 13% to 15% as singletons. Sequencing was carried out using memory CD4+ T cells from blood. These receptors originate from a female donor in good health, serving as a healthy control. Each CDR3 is given with its conserved first and last residue. Fields, in order: D gene, V gene, clone size, J gene, CDR3 protein, CDR3 DNA. A D gene is named only where the DNA matches it firmly. For some rows the clone size is stated as once, few or many, or as a class when expanded; others skip it.

D: .
V: TRBV7-2
size: .
J: TRBJ1-3
CDR3: CASSLATTARTGNTIYF
DNA: TGTGCCAGCAGCTTAGCTACGACAGCTCGAACTGGAAACACCATATATTTT

D: .
V: TRBV7-2
size: many
J: TRBJ2-5
CDR3: CASSLLQGPQETQYF
DNA: TGTGCCAGCAGCTTATTACAGGGTCCCCAAGAGACCCAGTACTTC

D: .
V: TRBV6-2/TRBV6-3
size: .
J: TRBJ2-1
CDR3: CASKEGTVNTEQFF
DNA: TGTGCCAGCAAGGAGGGCACAGTGAACACTGAGCAGTTCTTC

D: TRBD2
V: TRBV6-5
size: .
J: TRBJ2-6
CDR3: CASRYGLASGANVLTF
DNA: TGTGCCAGCAGGTACGGACTAGCGTCTGGGGCCAACGTCCTGACTTTC

D: .
V: TRBV12-3/TRBV12-4
size: few
J: TRBJ1-2
CDR3: CASSFTGIGGYTF
DNA: TGTGCCAGCAGTTTTACGGGAATAGGTGGCTACACCTTC

D: TRBD2
V: TRBV4-2
size: many
J: TRBJ2-3
CDR3: CASSQALAGADTQYF
DNA: TGTGCCAGCAGCCAAGCGCTAGCGGGAGCAGATACGCAGTATTTT

D: TRBD1
V: TRBV5-5
size: many
J: TRBJ2-2
CDR3: CASSYPPGQGSTGELFF
DNA: TGTGCCAGCAGTTACCCACCGGGACAGGGGAGCACCGGGGAGCTGTTTTTT

D: TRBD1
V: TRBV12-3/TRBV12-4
size: .
J: TRBJ2-3
CDR3: CASKLTGGDTQYF
DNA: TGTGCCAGCAAATTGACAGGGGGAGATACGCAGTATTTT

D: TRBD1
V: TRBV5-1
size: many
J: TRBJ1-6
CDR3: CASSFQGVDSPLHF
DNA: TGCGCCAGCAGCTTTCAGGGGGTAGATTCACCCCTCCACTTT

D: TRBD1
V: TRBV9
size: .
J: TRBJ1-1
CDR3: CASSVEGQGATEAFF
DNA: TGTGCCAGCAGCGTAGAGGGACAGGGGGCGACTGAAGCTTTCTTT

D: .
V: TRBV27
size: few
J: TRBJ2-2
CDR3: CASRRINTGELFF
DNA: TGTGCCAGCAGACGAATCAACACCGGGGAGCTGTTTTTT

D: .
V: TRBV7-2
size: many
J: TRBJ2-3
CDR3: CASSLAHASTDTQYF
DNA: TGTGCCAGCAGCTTAGCGCATGCGAGCACAGATACGCAGTATTTT

D: .
V: TRBV28
size: .
J: TRBJ1-1
CDR3: CASRAPGRNTEAFF
DNA: TGTGCCAGCCGCGCCCCGGGACGGAACACTGAAGCTTTCTTT

D: TRBD2
V: TRBV6-2/TRBV6-3
size: few
J: TRBJ2-1
CDR3: CASSYWGLAGGHEQFF
DNA: TGTGCCAGCAGTTACTGGGGACTAGCGGGAGGGCATGAGCAGTTCTTC

D: TRBD1
V: TRBV5-1
size: few
J: TRBJ2-2
CDR3: CASSRQGEGTGELFF
DNA: TGCGCCAGCAGCCGACAGGGTGAGGGGACCGGGGAGCTGTTTTTT

D: .
V: TRBV11-2
size: .
J: TRBJ1-2
CDR3: CASSLVAGENGYTF
DNA: TGTGCCAGCAGCTTAGTGGCAGGGGAGAATGGCTACACCTTC

D: TRBD2
V: TRBV10-3
size: few
J: TRBJ2-1
CDR3: CAISPTSGGARNEQFF
DNA: TGTGCCATCAGTCCTACTAGCGGGGGGGCCAGGAATGAGCAGTTCTTC

D: TRBD1
V: TRBV29-1
size: few
J: TRBJ1-2
CDR3: CSVEAQGQGGYGYTF
DNA: TGCAGCGTTGAAGCCCAAGGACAGGGGGGCTATGGCTACACCTTC

D: .
V: TRBV7-6
size: .
J: TRBJ2-5
CDR3: CASSLGSAETQYF
DNA: TGTGCCAGCAGCTTAGGATCCGCGGAGACCCAGTACTTC

D: TRBD2
V: TRBV7-8
size: few
J: TRBJ2-1
CDR3: CASSSGGTSGYNEQFF
DNA: TGTGCCAGCAGCTCAGGGGGGACTAGCGGGTACAATGAGCAGTTCTTC

D: .
V: TRBV6-5
size: .
J: TRBJ1-3
CDR3: CASSYLVFSSGNTIYF
DNA: TGTGCCAGCAGTTACCTCGTGTTTAGCTCTGGAAACACCATATATTTT

D: TRBD2
V: TRBV12-3/TRBV12-4
size: few
J: TRBJ2-2
CDR3: CASSRNSGRPGELFF
DNA: TGTGCCAGCAGTCGAAATAGCGGGAGGCCCGGGGAGCTGTTTTTT

D: .
V: TRBV3-1
size: few
J: TRBJ1-1
CDR3: CASSQARGGTAFF
DNA: TGTGCCAGCAGCCAAGCTCGGGGGGGAACAGCTTTCTTT

D: .
V: TRBV7-2
size: few
J: TRBJ2-1
CDR3: CASSPGAEQFF
DNA: TGTGCCAGCAGCCCGGGGGCTGAGCAGTTCTTC

D: .
V: TRBV7-2
size: many
J: TRBJ1-2
CDR3: CASSSRRDSPNGYTF
DNA: TGTGCCAGCAGCTCCCGACGGGACTCTCCTAATGGCTACACCTTC

D: .
V: TRBV18
size: .
J: TRBJ1-5
CDR3: CASSDNRVGQPQHF
DNA: TGTGCCAGCTCAGATAACAGGGTTGGTCAGCCCCAGCATTTT

D: .
V: TRBV7-8
size: .
J: TRBJ1-1
CDR3: CASSTTRNTEAFF
DNA: TGTGCCAGCAGCACTACACGAAACACTGAAGCTTTCTTT

D: .
V: TRBV20-1
size: many
J: TRBJ2-7
CDR3: CSAKDRHYEQYF
DNA: TGCAGTGCTAAAGACAGACACTACGAGCAGTACTTC

D: TRBD2
V: TRBV7-2
size: .
J: TRBJ2-3
CDR3: CASSPRRLAGGTDTQYF
DNA: TGTGCCAGCAGCCCCCGCAGACTAGCGGGGGGCACAGATACGCAGTATTTT

D: TRBD1
V: TRBV20-1
size: .
J: TRBJ1-2
CDR3: CSARAGRGYGYTF
DNA: TGCAGTGCTAGAGCGGGCAGGGGGTATGGCTACACCTTC

D: TRBD1
V: TRBV28
size: few
J: TRBJ2-2
CDR3: CASSTTGTGLGTGELFF
DNA: TGTGCCAGCAGCACCACAGGGACAGGGCTGGGCACCGGGGAGCTGTTTTTT

D: .
V: TRBV5-1
size: many
J: TRBJ1-4
CDR3: CASSLDGNEKLFF
DNA: TGCGCCAGCAGCTTGGATGGGAATGAAAAACTGTTTTTT

D: .
V: TRBV10-3
size: few
J: TRBJ2-3
CDR3: CAISESKGRSGTQYF
DNA: TGTGCCATCAGTGAGTCGAAGGGGAGGTCAGGTACGCAGTATTTT

D: .
V: TRBV12-3/TRBV12-4
size: .
J: TRBJ2-7
CDR3: CASSLAGEGTEYEQYF
DNA: TGTGCCAGCAGTTTAGCGGGAGAGGGGACGGAGTACGAGCAGTACTTC

D: TRBD1
V: TRBV2
size: few
J: TRBJ1-5
CDR3: CASYRGGGQPQHF
DNA: TGTGCCAGCTACAGGGGGGGAGGGCAGCCCCAGCATTTT

D: .
V: TRBV25-1
size: few
J: TRBJ2-5
CDR3: CASCHGGGWGETQYF
DNA: TGTGCCAGCTGCCACGGAGGGGGGTGGGGCGAGACCCAGTACTTC

D: .
V: TRBV18
size: .
J: TRBJ1-2
CDR3: CASSGVGNYGYTF
DNA: TGTGCCAGCTCAGGAGTTGGAAACTATGGCTACACCTTC

D: .
V: TRBV6-5
size: .
J: TRBJ1-2
CDR3: CASSPGRPYGYTF
DNA: TGTGCCAGCAGCCCGGGTAGACCCTATGGCTACACCTTC

D: .
V: TRBV30
size: .
J: TRBJ2-5
CDR3: CAWSVVQAGTQYF
DNA: TGTGCCTGGAGTGTAGTCCAGGCGGGGACCCAGTACTTC

D: .
V: TRBV6-5
size: many
J: TRBJ2-6
CDR3: CASNRASGANVLTF
DNA: TGTGCCAGCAACCGGGCGTCTGGGGCCAACGTCCTGACTTTC

D: TRBD2
V: TRBV27
size: few
J: TRBJ2-1
CDR3: CASGPGLAGALSYNEQFF
DNA: TGTGCCAGCGGACCGGGACTAGCGGGGGCTCTCTCCTACAATGAGCAGTTCTTC

D: .
V: TRBV7-2
size: few
J: TRBJ1-5
CDR3: CASSGGPGSNQPQHF
DNA: TGTGCCAGCAGCGGCGGGCCGGGGAGCAATCAGCCCCAGCATTTT

D: TRBD2
V: TRBV20-1
size: many
J: TRBJ2-5
CDR3: CSATLRREGGKTQYF
DNA: TGCAGTGCTACCTTAAGGAGGGAGGGCGGAAAGACCCAGTACTTC

D: .
V: TRBV4-2
size: few
J: TRBJ2-3
CDR3: CASSPTGGGPHTQYF
DNA: TGTGCCAGCAGCCCCACAGGGGGAGGGCCCCATACGCAGTATTTT

D: .
V: TRBV5-4
size: .
J: TRBJ2-1
CDR3: CASSSGGGRIEQFF
DNA: TGTGCCAGCAGCTCAGGAGGGGGCCGCATTGAGCAGTTCTTC